This record covers a single T cell receptor (beta chain). RNA was extracted and reverse transcribed into cDNA as the sequencing template. The method was immunoSEQ multiplex PCR; TCRdb's version includes in-frame clones alone and lacks a portion of them. The data contain under 250,000 clones, approximately 72% of them singletons. These data are taken from a study of CD8+ T cells in alopecia areata. Treatment specified: oral pan-JAK inhibitor, 5-10 mg twice daily. The sequences come from CD4+ T cells sorted from blood, collected around week 44, from a patient treated with tofacitinib. The TCR sequence derives from a human donor with alopecia areata.

CDR3 protein: CASRLESSEQFF. CDR3 in DNA: TGTGCCAGCAGACTCGAAAGCTCTGAGCAGTTCTTC. This chain connects TRBV2 to TRBJ2-1; D call uncertain. The V and J ends lost 6 bases and 9 bases respectively, with 12 bases between them. This CDR3 comprises 12 residues. The germline gives CDR1 SNHLY, CDR2 FYNNEI.